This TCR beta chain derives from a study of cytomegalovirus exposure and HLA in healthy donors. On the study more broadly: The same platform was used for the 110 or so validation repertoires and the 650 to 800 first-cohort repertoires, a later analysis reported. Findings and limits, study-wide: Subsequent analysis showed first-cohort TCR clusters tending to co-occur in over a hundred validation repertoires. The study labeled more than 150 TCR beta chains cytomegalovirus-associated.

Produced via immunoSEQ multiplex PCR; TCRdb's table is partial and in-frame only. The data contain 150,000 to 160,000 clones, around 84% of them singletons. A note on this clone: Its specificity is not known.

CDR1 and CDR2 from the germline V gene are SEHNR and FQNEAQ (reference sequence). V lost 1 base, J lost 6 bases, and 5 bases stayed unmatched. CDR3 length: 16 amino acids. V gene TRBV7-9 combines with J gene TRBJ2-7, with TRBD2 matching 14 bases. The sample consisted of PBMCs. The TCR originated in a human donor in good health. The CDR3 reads CASSLGGTSGRGEQYF. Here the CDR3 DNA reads TGTGCCAGCAGCTTAGGGGGGACTAGCGGGAGAGGCGAGCAGTACTTC.